One sample yielded the 10 T cell receptor beta chains listed below, sequenced in a study of T cell changes during pregnancy in multiple sclerosis. Data came from immunoSEQ multiplex PCR; TCRdb stores just in-frame clones and leaves some out. The data contain around 70,000 clones, about 90% of them seen just once; the ten biggest clones take up 0.86%. Material: peripheral blood, obtained in the second trimester of pregnancy. The receptors were gathered from a female donor with multiple sclerosis, enrolled in a pregnancy study.

The chain links TRBV29-1 to TRBJ2-7, with D possibly TRBD1 on 6 matching bases. CDR3 length: 15 residues. Germline CDR1 and CDR2: SQVTM and ANQGSEA. The germline V and J ends were trimmed by 5 bases and 1 base, with 18 bases remaining between them. The CDR3 reads CSVYADRTRSYEQYF. CDR3 DNA: TGCAGCGTTTATGCAGACAGGACGAGGTCCTACGAGCAGTACTTC.

This sequence joins TRBV4-3 and TRBJ2-2; weak D call: TRBD2 (6 bases). The V end was cut by 7 bases, the J end by 6 bases, with 21 bases between. Germline lookup yields CDR1 LGHNA and CDR2 YSLEER. CDR3 length: 16 amino acids. The DNA for the CDR3 is TGCGCCAGCAACCCGACTAGTTTGGATCGCGCCGGGGAGCTGTTTTTT. As protein: CASNPTSLDRAGELFF.

J is TRBJ2-1 and V is TRBV10-3; possible D gene TRBD1, 5 bases. CDR1 and CDR2 (germline): ENHRY, SYGVKD. The CDR3 is 12 amino acids. The V and J ends lost 10 bases and 9 bases respectively, with 16 bases between them. The CDR3 nucleotides read TGTGCCAACGCCGAAGGGGCAGGTGAGCAGTTCTTC. Protein: CANAEGAGEQFF.

This clone was seen a few times. Additional DNA sequences in this sample encode the identical CDR3. This sequence joins TRBV5-1 and TRBJ2-1; 9 bases match TRBD1. The CDR3 sequence is 15 residues long. The germline V gene encodes CDR1 SGHRS and CDR2 YFSETQ. V was pared by 4 bases and J by 2 bases, with 4 bases of the junction left unmatched. CDR3: CASSSGTGTYNEQFF. CDR3 bases: TGCGCCAGCAGCAGCGGGACAGGGACCTACAATGAGCAGTTCTTC.

This rearrangement joins TRBV2 to TRBJ2-1, with TRBD2 identical over 8 bases. The germline V gene has CDR1 SNHLY and CDR2 FYNNEI. V shed 3 bases and J 4 bases; nucleotides not matched to a gene: 8. The length of the CDR3 is 16 residues. For the CDR3, the DNA is TGTGCCAGCAGTGACCCCGCGGGGGGCAGTTACAATGAGCAGTTCTTC. Translating gives CASSDPAGGSYNEQFF.

This chain links TRBV28 with TRBJ2-7; a possible D gene is TRBD1 (5 bases). V dropped 2 bases and J dropped 2 bases, with 10 bases sitting between them. Looked up from germline, CDR1 is MDHEN and CDR2 is SYDVKM. This CDR3 spans 14 amino acids. In nucleotides, the CDR3 is TGTGCCAGCAGTTTAGATTTACAGGCCTACGAGCAGTACTTC. Amino acids: CASSLDLQAYEQYF. The entire variable domain, with the rest obtained from reference TRBV28 and TRBJ2-7, is as follows: DVKVTQSSRYLVKRTGEKVFLECVQDMDHENMFWYRQDPGLGLRLIYFSYDVKMKEKGDIPEGYSVSREKKERFSLILESASTNQTSMYLCASSLDLQAYEQYFGPGTRLTVT.

The chain combines TRBV6-4 with TRBJ2-2, with D perhaps matching TRBD2 (6 bases). The CDR3 consists of 13 residues. V gave up 4 bases and J gave up 5 bases, with 8 bases separating them. CDR1 and CDR2 from the germline V gene are MRHNA and SNTAGT. The CDR3 region is CASSGRETGELFF. DNA of the CDR3: TGTGCCAGCAGTGGGAGGGAAACCGGGGAGCTGTTTTTT.

The chain carries TRBV7-2 and TRBJ1-2; possible D gene TRBD1, 6 bases. This CDR3 has 14 residues. Per germline, CDR1 SGHTA and CDR2 FQGNSA. V lost 5 bases and J 8 bases, leaving 18 bases between the germline ends. CDR3 sequence: CASSPTAGGAGYTF. In DNA, the CDR3 is TGTGCCAGCAGCCCCACCGCCGGGGGGGCAGGCTACACCTTC. Based on the CDR3 plus reference TRBV7-2 and TRBJ1-2, the full variable domain is GAGVSQSPSNKVTEKGKDVELRCDPISGHTALYWYRQSLGQGLEFLIYFQGNSAPDKSGLPSDRFSAERTGGSVSTLTIQRTQQEDSAVYLCASSPTAGGAGYTFGSGTRLTVV.

V usage is TRBV9 and J usage is TRBJ2-1, with D tentatively TRBD1 (5 bases). CDR3 length equals 15 residues. V lost 0 bases, J lost 4 bases, and 11 bases lay in between. In germline, CDR1 is SGDLS, CDR2 YYNGEE. Here the CDR3 reads CASSVGAGKYNEQFF. The DNA of the CDR3 is TGTGCCAGCAGCGTAGGAGCAGGGAAATACAATGAGCAGTTCTTC.

The V and J genes are TRBV5-4 and TRBJ2-7; D is uncertain. Germline V CDR1 and CDR2: SGHNT, YYREEE (reference sequence). The V and J ends lost 4 bases and 3 bases respectively, with 14 bases between them. CDR3 length equals 14 residues. The CDR3 protein is CASSPRASRYEQYF. The CDR3 DNA sequence: TGTGCCAGCAGCCCCCGAGCGAGTCGCTACGAGCAGTACTTC.